The source of this T cell receptor beta chain is a study of T cells after posttransplantation cyclophosphamide. The study, taken as a whole, reports: TRB clonality was highly associated with recipient CMV seropositivity and reactivation. Donor-recipient repertoire similarity was low at 1-2 months, rising over year one. Tissue-infiltrating T cells from skin or gut overlapped little with blood T cells.

The table came from immunoSEQ multiplex PCR; TCRdb's copy has only in-frame clones and leaves some out. The data contain around 17,000 clones, roughly 92% of them seen just once; the ten biggest clones take up roughly 0.58%. For this clone: As yet, its antigen is unknown.

Cyclophosphamide on days +3 and +4 followed busulfan-fludarabine conditioning and a marrow graft. The CDR3 has 16 amino acids. The V and J ends lost 4 bases and 0 bases, in that order; junction bases with no gene match: 9. The germline V gene encodes CDR1 MDHEN and CDR2 SYDVKM. Source: CD4+ T cells sorted from blood, taken after allogeneic stem cell transplant with posttransplant cyclophosphamide. The TCR was taken from a male patient aged 60-69 years who received an allogeneic stem cell transplant from a related donor and was CMV-positive. Some T cells here may be from the graft donor. The chain combines TRBV28 with TRBJ2-7; TRBD1 agrees at 7 bases. CDR3 loop: CASSSHTGDNSYEQYF. As DNA, the CDR3 is TGTGCCAGCAGTTCGCATACAGGGGATAACTCCTACGAGCAGTACTTC.